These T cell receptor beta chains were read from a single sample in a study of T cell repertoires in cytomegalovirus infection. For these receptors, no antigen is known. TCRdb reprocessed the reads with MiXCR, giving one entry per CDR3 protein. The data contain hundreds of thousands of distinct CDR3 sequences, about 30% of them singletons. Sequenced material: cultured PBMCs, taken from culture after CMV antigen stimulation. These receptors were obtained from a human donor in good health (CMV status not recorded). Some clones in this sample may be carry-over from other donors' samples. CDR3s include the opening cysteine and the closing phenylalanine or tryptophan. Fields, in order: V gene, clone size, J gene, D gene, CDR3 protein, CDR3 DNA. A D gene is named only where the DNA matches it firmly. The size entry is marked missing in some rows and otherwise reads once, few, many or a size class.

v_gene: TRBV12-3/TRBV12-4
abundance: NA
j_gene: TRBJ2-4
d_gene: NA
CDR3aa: CASSRRGALAKNIQYF
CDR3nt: TGTGCCAGCTCCCGGAGGGGGGCTCTAGCCAAAAACATTCAGTACTTC

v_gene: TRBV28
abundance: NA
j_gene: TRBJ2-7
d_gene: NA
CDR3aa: CAAFRSGSYEQYF
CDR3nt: TGTGCCGCCTTTCGGTCGGGATCCTACGAGCAGTACTTC

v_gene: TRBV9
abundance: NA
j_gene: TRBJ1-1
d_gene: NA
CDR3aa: CASSAEDFVGTEAFF
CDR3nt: TGTGCCAGCAGCGCCGAGGACTTCGTAGGCACTGAAGCTTTCTTT

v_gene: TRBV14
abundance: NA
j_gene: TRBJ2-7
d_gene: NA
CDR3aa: CASSQGAAEQYF
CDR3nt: TGTGCCAGCAGCCAAGGGGCGGCCGAGCAGTACTTC

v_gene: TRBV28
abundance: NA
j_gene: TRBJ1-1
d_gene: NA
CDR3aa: CAVSPRVPNTEAFF
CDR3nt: TGTGCCGTGAGCCCGAGGGTACCGAACACTGAAGCTTTCTTT

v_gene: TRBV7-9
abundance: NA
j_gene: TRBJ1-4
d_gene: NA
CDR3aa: CASSPTGGAHEKLFF
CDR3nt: TGTGCCAGCAGCCCGACGGGAGGGGCCCATGAAAAACTGTTTTTT

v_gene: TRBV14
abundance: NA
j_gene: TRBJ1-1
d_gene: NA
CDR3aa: CASSRVLGRSAFF
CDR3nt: TGTGCCAGCAGCCGCGTTCTAGGGCGGTCAGCTTTCTTT

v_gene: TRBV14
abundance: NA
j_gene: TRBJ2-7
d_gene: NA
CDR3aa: CASSQWQGKDEQYF
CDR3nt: TGTGCCAGCAGCCAATGGCAGGGAAAGGACGAGCAGTACTTC

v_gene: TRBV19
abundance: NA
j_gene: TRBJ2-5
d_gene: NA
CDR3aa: CASSIKRDQETQYF
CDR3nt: TGTGCCAGTAGTATAAAGCGGGACCAAGAGACCCAGTACTTC

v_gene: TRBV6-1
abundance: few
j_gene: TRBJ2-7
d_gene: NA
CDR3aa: CASSLAGSDYEQYF
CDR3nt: TGTGCCAGCAGTTTGGCAGGGTCGGACTACGAGCAGTACTTC